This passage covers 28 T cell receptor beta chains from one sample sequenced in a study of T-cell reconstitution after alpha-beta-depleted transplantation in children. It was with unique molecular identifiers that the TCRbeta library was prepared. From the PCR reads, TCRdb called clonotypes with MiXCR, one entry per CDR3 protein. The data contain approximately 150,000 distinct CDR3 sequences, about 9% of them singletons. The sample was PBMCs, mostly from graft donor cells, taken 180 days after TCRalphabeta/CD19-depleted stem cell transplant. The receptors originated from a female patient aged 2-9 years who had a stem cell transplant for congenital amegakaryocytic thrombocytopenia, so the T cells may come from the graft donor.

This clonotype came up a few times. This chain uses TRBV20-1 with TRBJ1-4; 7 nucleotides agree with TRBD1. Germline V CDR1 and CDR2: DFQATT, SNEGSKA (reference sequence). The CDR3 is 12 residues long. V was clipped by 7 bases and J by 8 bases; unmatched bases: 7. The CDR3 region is CSVSTGREKLFF. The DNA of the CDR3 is TGCAGTGTTTCGACAGGGAGGGAAAAACTGTTTTTT.

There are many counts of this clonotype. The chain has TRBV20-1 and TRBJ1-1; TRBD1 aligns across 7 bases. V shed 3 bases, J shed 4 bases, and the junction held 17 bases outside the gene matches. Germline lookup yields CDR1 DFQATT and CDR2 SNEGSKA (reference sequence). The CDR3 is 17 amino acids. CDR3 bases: TGCAGTGCTAGGGCAGGGGGTATTAGTGCTAGAGGCACTGAAGCTTTCTTT. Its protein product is CSARAGGISARGTEAFF.

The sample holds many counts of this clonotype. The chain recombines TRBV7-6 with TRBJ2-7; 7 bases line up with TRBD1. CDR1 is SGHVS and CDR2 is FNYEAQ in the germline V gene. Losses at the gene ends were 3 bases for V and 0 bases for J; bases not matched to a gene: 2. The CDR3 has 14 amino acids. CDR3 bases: TGTGCCAGCAGCTTCAGGGACAGCTCCTACGAGCAGTACTTC. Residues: CASSFRDSSYEQYF.

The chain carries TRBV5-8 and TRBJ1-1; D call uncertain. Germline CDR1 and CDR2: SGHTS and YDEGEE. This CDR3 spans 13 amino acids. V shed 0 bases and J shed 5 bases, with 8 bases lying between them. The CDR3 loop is CASSLVHGTEAFF. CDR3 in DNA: TGTGCCAGCAGCTTGGTTCACGGTACTGAAGCTTTCTTT.

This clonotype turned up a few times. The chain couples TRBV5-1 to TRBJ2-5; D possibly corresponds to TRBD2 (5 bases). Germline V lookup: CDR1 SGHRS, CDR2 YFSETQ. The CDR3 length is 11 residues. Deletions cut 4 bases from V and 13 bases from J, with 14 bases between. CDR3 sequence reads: CASSTDGKPYF. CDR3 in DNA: TGCGCCAGCAGCACCGACGGGAAACCGTACTTC.

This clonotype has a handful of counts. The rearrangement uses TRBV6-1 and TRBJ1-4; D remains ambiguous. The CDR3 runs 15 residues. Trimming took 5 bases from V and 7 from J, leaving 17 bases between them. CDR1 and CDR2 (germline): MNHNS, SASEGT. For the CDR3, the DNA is TGTGCCAGCAGTCCCAGACTTTTCGCGAGTGAAAAACTGTTTTTT. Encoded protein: CASSPRLFASEKLFF.

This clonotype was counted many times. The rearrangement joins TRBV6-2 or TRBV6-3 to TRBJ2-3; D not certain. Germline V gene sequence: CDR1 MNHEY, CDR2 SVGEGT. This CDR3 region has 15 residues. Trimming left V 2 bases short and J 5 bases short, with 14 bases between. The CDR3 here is CASSYPQLLGDTQYF. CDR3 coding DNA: TGTGCCAGCAGTTACCCCCAACTCCTGGGAGATACGCAGTATTTT.

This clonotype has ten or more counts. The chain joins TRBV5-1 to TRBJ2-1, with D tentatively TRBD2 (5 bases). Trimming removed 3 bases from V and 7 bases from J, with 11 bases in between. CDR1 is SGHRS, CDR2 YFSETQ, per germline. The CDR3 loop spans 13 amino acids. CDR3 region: CASSSRGANEQFF. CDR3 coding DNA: TGCGCCAGCAGCTCCCGGGGAGCAAATGAGCAGTTCTTC.

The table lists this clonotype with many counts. CDR3 region: CASSPTRTNTGELFF. The CDR3 DNA reads as TGTGCCAGCTCACCGACACGGACTAACACCGGGGAGCTGTTTTTT. This chain joins TRBV18 and TRBJ2-2, with D possibly being TRBD2 (5 bases). The CDR3 spans 15 residues. The germline V gene has CDR1 KGHSH and CDR2 LQKENI. Trimming removed 3 bases from V and 2 bases from J, with 10 bases in between.

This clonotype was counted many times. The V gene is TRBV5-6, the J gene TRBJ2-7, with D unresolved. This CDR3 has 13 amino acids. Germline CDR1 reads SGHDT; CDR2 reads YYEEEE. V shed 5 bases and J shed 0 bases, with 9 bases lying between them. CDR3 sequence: CASRRADSYEQYF. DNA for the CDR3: TGTGCCAGCAGAAGGGCAGACTCCTACGAGCAGTACTTC.

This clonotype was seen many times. CDR3: CSARDGESYEQYF. The CDR3 DNA follows: TGCAGTGCTAGAGATGGGGAATCCTACGAGCAGTACTTC. The V and J genes are TRBV20-1 and TRBJ2-7; no definite D call. The CDR3 is 13 amino acids. CDR1 is DFQATT, CDR2 SNEGSKA, per germline (reference sequence). V lost 0 bases to trimming and J lost 1 base, with 7 bases between them.

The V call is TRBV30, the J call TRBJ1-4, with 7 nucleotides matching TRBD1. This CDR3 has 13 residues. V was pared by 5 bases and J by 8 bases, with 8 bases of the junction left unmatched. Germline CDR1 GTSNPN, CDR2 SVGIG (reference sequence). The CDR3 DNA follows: TGTGCCTGGCACGACAGGGTCGGGGAAAAACTGTTTTTT. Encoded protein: CAWHDRVGEKLFF.

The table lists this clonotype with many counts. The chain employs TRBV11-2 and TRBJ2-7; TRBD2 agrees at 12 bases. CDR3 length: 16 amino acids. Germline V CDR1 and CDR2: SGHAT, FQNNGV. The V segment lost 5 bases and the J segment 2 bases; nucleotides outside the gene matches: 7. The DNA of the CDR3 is TGTGCCAGCAGCCAACGGACTAGCGGGATACCCTACGAGCAGTACTTC. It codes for CASSQRTSGIPYEQYF.

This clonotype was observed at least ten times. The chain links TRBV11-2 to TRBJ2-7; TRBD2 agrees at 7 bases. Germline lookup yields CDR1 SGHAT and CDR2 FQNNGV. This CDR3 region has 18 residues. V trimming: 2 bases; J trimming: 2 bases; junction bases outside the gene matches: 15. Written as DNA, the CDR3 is TGTGCCAGCAGCTTATTCCGGGGGGATCGGAGAGGAGCCTACGAGCAGTACTTC. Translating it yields CASSLFRGDRRGAYEQYF. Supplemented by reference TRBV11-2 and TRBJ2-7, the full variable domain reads EAGVAQSPRYKIIEKRQSVAFWCNPISGHATLYWYQQILGQGPKLLIQFQNNGVVDDSQLPKDRFSAERLKGVDSTLKIQPAKLEDSAVYLCASSLFRGDRRGAYEQYFGPGTRLTVT.

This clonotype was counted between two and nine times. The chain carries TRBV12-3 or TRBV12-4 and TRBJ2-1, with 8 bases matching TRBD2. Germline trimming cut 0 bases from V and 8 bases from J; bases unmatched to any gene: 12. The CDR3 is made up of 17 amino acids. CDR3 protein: CASSLAGSGSLWDEQFF. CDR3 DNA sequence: TGTGCCAGCAGTTTAGCGGGAAGCGGGAGTCTTTGGGATGAGCAGTTCTTC.

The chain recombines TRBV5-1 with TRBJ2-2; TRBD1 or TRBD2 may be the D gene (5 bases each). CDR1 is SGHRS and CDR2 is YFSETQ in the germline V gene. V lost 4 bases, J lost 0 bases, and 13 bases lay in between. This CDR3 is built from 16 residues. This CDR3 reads CASSRSGTPNTGELFF. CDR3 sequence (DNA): TGCGCCAGCAGCCGTTCTGGGACGCCGAACACCGGGGAGCTGTTTTTT.

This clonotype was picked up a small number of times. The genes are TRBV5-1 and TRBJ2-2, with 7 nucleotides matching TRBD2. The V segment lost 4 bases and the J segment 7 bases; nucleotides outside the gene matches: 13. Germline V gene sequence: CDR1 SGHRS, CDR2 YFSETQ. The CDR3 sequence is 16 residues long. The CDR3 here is CASSPALAIAVGELFF. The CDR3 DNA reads TGCGCCAGCAGCCCGGCACTAGCGATAGCCGTCGGGGAGCTGTTTTTT.

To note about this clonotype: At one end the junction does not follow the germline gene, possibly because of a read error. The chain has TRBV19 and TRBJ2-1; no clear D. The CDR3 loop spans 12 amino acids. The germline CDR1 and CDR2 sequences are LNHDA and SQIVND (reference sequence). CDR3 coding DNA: TGTGCCAGTAATATATTAGACAATGAGCAGTTCTTC. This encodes CASNILDNEQFF.

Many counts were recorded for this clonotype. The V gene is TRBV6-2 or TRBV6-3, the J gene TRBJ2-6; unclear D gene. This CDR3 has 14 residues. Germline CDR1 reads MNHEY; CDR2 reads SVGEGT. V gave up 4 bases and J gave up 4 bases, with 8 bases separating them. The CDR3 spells CASSSTRGANVLTF. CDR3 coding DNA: TGTGCCAGCAGTTCGACGAGAGGGGCCAACGTCCTGACTTTC.

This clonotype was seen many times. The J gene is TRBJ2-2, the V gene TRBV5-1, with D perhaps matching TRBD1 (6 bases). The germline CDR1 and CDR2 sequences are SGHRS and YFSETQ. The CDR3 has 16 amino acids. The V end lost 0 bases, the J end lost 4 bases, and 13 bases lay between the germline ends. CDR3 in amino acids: CASSLAAGQSTGELFF. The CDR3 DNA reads TGCGCCAGCAGCTTGGCCGCCGGACAGTCCACCGGGGAGCTGTTTTTT.

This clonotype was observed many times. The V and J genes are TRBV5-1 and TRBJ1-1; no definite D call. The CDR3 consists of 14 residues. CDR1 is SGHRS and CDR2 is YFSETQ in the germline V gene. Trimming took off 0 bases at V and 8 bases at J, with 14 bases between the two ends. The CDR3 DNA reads TGCGCCAGCAGCTTGGAAGGGCAAGGCATGGAAGCTTTCTTT. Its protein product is CASSLEGQGMEAFF.

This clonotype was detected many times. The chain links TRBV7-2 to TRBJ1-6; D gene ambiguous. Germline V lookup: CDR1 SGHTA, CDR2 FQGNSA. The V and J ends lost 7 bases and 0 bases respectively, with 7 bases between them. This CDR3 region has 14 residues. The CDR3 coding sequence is TGTGCCAGCACCCGTAGCTCCTATAATTCACCCCTCCACTTT. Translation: CASTRSSYNSPLHF.

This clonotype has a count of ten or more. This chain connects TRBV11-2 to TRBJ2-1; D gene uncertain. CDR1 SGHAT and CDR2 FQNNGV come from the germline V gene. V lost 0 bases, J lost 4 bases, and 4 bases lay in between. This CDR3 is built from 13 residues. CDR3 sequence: CASSLERYNEQFF. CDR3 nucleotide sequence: TGTGCCAGCAGCTTAGAAAGGTACAATGAGCAGTTCTTC.

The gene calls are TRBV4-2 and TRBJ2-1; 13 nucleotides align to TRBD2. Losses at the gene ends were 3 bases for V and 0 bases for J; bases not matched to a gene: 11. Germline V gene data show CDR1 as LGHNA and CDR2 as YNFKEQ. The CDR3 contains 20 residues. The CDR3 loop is CASSHFPGTSGMISYNEQFF. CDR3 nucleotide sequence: TGTGCCAGCAGCCACTTTCCCGGGACTAGCGGGATGATCTCCTACAATGAGCAGTTCTTC.

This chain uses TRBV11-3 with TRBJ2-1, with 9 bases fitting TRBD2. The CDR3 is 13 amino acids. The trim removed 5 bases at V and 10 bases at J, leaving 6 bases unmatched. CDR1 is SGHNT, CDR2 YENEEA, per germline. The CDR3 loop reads CASSSGSGGEQFF. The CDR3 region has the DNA TGTGCCAGCAGCAGTGGGAGCGGGGGGGAGCAGTTCTTC. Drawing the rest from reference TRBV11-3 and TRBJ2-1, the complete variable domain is EAGVVQSPRYKIIEKKQPVAFWCNPISGHNTLYWYLQNLGQGPELLIRYENEEAVDDSQLPKDRFSAERLKGVDSTLKIQPAELGDSAVYLCASSSGSGGEQFFGPGTRLTVL.

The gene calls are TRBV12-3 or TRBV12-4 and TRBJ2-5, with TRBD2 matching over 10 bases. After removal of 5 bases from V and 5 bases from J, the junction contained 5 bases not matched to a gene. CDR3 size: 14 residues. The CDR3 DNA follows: TGTGCCAGCAGTCACTCAGCGGGAGGGGAGACCCAGTACTTC. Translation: CASSHSAGGETQYF.

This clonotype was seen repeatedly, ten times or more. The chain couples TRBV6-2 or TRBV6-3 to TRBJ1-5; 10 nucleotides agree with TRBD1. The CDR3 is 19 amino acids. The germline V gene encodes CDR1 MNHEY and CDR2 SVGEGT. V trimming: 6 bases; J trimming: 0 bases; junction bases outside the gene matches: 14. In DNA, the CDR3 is TGTGCCAGCAGCGCAATGGGACAGGGGAGGCCCCATAGCAATCAGCCCCAGCATTTT. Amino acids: CASSAMGQGRPHSNQPQHF.

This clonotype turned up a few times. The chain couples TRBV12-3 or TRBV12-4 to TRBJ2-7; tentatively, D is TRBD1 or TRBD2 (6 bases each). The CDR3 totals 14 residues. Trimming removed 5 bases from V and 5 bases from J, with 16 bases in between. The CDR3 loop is CASSEGQGRNEQYF. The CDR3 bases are TGTGCCAGCAGTGAGGGCCAGGGGAGGAACGAGCAGTACTTC.